This T cell receptor (beta chain) was identified during a study of blood T cell repertoires in COVID-19 (dated by TCRdb to the early 2020s). Regarding the complete study: Samples from collaborators originated in the United States, Italy and Spain and spanned both the acute and convalescent phases of COVID-19. The samples were drawn from the first 160 participants of the ongoing ImmuneRACE study and from some 1,300 subjects provided by 6 global collaborators. The dataset comprised deeply sampled blood TCRbeta repertoires from subjects exposed to, actively infected with, or recovered from COVID-19. The repertoires were released in a freely available public database meant as a resource for research on the immune response to SARS-CoV-2. Where HLA class I and class II types were available, the types were taken from metadata supplied by the sample provider, not from assay-based typing. The material from the prospective study consisted of cDNA or gDNA derived from T cells, B-cell-depleted T cells, or PBMCs. Sample metadata almost always included a de-identified subject ID, COVID-19 status, age in years and sex. General study outcomes and caveats: How much clinical and demographic metadata was included differed by source and by participant, and the metadata was provided uncurated.

The CDR3, from cysteine to phenylalanine, totals 13 residues. CDR3 DNA is the only sequence kept; it has 39 bases, read in frame from the first base. V and J are truncated by 5 bases and 12 bases respectively, leaving an intervening sequence of 16 bases. TCRbeta CDR3 regions were amplified from genomic DNA using the immunoSEQ Assay, a bias-controlled multiplex PCR. On the authors' methods: Within the assay, amplification of reference gene primers was used to estimate how many nucleated cells each sample contained. Sequence reads were collapsed and filtered to measure the absolute abundance of every unique TCRbeta CDR3 rearrangement. Productive Simpson clonality was computed per sample as the square root of Simpson's diversity index over productive rearrangements. The clones in this table, taken by TCRdb from immuneACCESS, are in-frame only. Not every clone is retained; where verified, under half of the shortfall comes from an unresolved V gene, and the cause of the rest is unknown. V and J calls and clone size are those listed in that table; D and trimming were worked out from the DNA. This sample is represented by 91,000 or so clones; about 86% of them were singletons. Of the sample, less than 20% is held by the ten largest clones.

Whole blood was collected in K2EDTA tubes by collaborating institutions according to the institutions' own protocols. For TCRbeta analysis, collaborators shipped samples in one of three forms: frozen whole blood, isolated PBMCs, or DNA extracted from either of those sample types. A word on this clone: Its recognized antigen is unknown. No per-base quality is available; no much larger clone lies one base away.

Recombination connected TRBV12-3 or TRBV12-4 to TRBJ1-4, with a tentative D gene TRBD1 over 5 matching bases. Sequenced material: peripheral blood. The sequence came from a human donor in a cohort sampled during active COVID-19. The CDR3 protein: CASSPPGLGELFF. The DNA reads as follows: TGTGCCAGCAGTCCACCGGGACTCGGGGAACTGTTTTTT.